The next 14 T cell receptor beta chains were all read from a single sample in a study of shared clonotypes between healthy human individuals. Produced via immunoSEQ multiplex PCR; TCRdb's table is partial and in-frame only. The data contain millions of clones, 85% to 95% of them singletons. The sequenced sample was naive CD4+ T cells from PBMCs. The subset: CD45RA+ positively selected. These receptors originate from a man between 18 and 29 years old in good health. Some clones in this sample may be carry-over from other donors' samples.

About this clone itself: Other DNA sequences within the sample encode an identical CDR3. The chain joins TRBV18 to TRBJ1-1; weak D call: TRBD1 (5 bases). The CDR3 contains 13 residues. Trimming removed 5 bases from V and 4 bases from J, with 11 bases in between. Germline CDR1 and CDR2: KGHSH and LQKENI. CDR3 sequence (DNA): TGTGCCAGCTCAAGGCAGGGTGGCACTGAAGCTTTCTTT. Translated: CASSRQGGTEAFF.

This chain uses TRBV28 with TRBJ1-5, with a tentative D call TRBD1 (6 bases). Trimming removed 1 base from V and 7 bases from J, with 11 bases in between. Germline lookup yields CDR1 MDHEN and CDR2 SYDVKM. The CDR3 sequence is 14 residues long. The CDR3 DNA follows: TGTGCCAGCAGTTTATTTGGGGGCGTGCAGCCCCAGCATTTT. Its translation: CASSLFGGVQPQHF.

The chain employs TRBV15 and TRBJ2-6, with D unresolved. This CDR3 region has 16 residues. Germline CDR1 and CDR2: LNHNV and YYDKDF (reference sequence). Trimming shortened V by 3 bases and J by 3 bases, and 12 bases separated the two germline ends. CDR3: CATSRVTPGGANVLTF. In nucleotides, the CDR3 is TGTGCCACCAGCAGGGTCACTCCTGGTGGGGCCAACGTCCTGACTTTC.

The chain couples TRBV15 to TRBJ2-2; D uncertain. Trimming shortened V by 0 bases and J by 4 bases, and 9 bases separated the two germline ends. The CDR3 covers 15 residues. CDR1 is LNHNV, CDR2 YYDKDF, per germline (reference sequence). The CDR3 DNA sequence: TGTGCCACCAGCAGAGATGTGGTGGGCACCGGGGAGCTGTTTTTT. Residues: CATSRDVVGTGELFF.

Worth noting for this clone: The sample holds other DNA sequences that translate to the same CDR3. The CDR3 bases are TGCAGCGTTGGGTTGGGGGTGAACACTGAAGCTTTCTTT. Amino acids: CSVGLGVNTEAFF. This sequence joins TRBV29-1 and TRBJ1-1, with a possible D match to TRBD1 (5 bases). Germline CDR1 reads SQVTM; CDR2 reads ANQGSEA. Trimming removed 4 bases from V and 0 bases from J, with 9 bases in between. The CDR3 extends over 13 amino acids.

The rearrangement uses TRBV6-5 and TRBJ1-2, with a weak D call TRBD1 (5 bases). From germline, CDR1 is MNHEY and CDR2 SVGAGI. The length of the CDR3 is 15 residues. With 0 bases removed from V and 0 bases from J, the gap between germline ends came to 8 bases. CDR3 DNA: TGTGCCAGCAGTTACTCACCAGGGACTAACTATGGCTACACCTTC. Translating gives CASSYSPGTNYGYTF.

The CDR3 DNA is TGTGCCAGCAGTGAGTACGGGTCCGAGCAGTACTTC. Protein: CASSEYGSEQYF. V and J are TRBV2 and TRBJ2-7, with D uncertain. The germline V gene encodes CDR1 SNHLY and CDR2 FYNNEI. V lost 3 bases, J lost 6 bases, and 9 bases lay in between. This CDR3 is 12 amino acids long.

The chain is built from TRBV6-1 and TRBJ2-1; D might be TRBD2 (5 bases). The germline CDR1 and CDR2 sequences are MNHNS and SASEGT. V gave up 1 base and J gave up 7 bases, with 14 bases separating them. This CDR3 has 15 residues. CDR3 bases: TGTGCCAGCAGTGAAGAGGGAGCCCCCTGGAATGAGCAGTTCTTC. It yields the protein CASSEEGAPWNEQFF.

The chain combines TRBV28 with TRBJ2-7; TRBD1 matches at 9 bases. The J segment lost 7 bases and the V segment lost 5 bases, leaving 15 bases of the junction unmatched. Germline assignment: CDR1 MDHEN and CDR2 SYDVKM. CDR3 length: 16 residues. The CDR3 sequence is CASSAPGTGYPREQYF. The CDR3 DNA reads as TGTGCCAGCAGTGCTCCCGGGACAGGGTATCCTAGAGAGCAGTACTTC. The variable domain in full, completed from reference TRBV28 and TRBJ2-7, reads DVKVTQSSRYLVKRTGEKVFLECVQDMDHENMFWYRQDPGLGLRLIYFSYDVKMKEKGDIPEGYSVSREKKERFSLILESASTNQTSMYLCASSAPGTGYPREQYFGPGTRLTVT.

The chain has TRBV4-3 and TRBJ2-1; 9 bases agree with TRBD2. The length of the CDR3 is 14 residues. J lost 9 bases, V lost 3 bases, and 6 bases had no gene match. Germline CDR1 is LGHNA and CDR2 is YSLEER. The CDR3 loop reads CASSHVAGEGEQFF. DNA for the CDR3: TGCGCCAGCAGCCACGTAGCGGGAGAAGGTGAGCAGTTCTTC.

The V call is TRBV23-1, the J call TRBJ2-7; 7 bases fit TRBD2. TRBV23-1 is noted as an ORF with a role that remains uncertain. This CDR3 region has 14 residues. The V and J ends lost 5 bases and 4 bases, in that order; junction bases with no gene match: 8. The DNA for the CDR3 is TGCGCCAGCAGTTGTGTCCAGGGAGGGTACGAGCAGTACTTC. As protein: CASSCVQGGYEQYF.

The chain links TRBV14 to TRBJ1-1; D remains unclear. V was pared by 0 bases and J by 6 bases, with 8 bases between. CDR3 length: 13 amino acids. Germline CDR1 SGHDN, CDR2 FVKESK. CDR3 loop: CASSQDRSAEAFF. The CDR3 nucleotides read TGTGCCAGCAGCCAAGACAGGAGCGCTGAAGCTTTCTTT.

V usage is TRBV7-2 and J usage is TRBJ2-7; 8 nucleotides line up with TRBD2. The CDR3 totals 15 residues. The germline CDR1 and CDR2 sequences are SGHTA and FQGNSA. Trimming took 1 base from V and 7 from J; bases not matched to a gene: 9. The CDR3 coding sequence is TGTGCCAGCAGCTTAGGGCGGCGGGGGGCAAGGGAGCAGTACTTC. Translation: CASSLGRRGAREQYF.

The CDR3 sequence: CASSTPGQRLYGYTF. CDR3 nucleotides: TGTGCCAGTAGTACCCCGGGACAGAGATTATATGGCTACACCTTC. The chain carries TRBV19 and TRBJ1-2; 7 positions match TRBD1. V dropped 4 bases and J dropped 5; count of bases not matched to a gene: 10. The CDR3 spans 15 residues. CDR1 is LNHDA and CDR2 is SQIVND in the germline V gene (reference sequence).